The 29 T cell receptor beta chains presented below share a single source sample, sequenced in a study of T cells after yellow fever vaccination. TCRdb re-analysed the 5' RACE reads in MiXCR, keeping a single row per CDR3 protein. The data hold approximately 600,000 distinct CDR3 sequences, with about 12% observed a single time. The source was PBMCs, collected on the day of the yellow fever booster vaccination. The receptors here all came from a man aged 25 to 40 who received the YFV17D yellow fever vaccine.

This clonotype was observed a few times. The chain couples TRBV7-9 to TRBJ2-1; TRBD2 aligns across 11 bases. Germline V CDR1 and CDR2: SEHNR, FQNEAQ (reference sequence). The CDR3 is made up of 15 amino acids. Trimming at V came to 5 bases and at J to 7 bases, leaving 7 bases not matched to a gene. The CDR3 coding sequence is TGTGCCAGCAGCGAACTAGCGGGAGTAAGGAATGAGCAGTTCTTC. This codes for CASSELAGVRNEQFF.

The gene calls are TRBV29-1 and TRBJ1-1; D is unclear. CDR1 and CDR2 (germline): SQVTM, ANQGSEA. V was cut by 7 bases and J by 1 base, with 10 bases left in between. There are 12 residues in the CDR3. As DNA, the CDR3 is TGCAGCGCCACGGGAGAGAACACTGAAGCTTTCTTT. Protein: CSATGENTEAFF.

In this sample, this clonotype turned up a few times. The rearrangement joins TRBV29-1 to TRBJ1-2; 11 positions match TRBD1. Trimming took 4 bases from V and 3 from J; bases not matched to a gene: 4. The CDR3 sequence is 14 residues long. Germline values: CDR1 SQVTM, CDR2 ANQGSEA. For the CDR3, the DNA is TGCAGCGTTGGAGGGACAGGGGGGGACTATGGCTACACCTTC. It codes for CSVGGTGGDYGYTF.

This clonotype has just a few counts. The chain couples TRBV3-1 to TRBJ2-1; perhaps D is TRBD1 or TRBD2 (5 bases each). The CDR3 covers 13 residues. Looked up from germline, CDR1 is LGHDT and CDR2 is YNNKEL (reference sequence). The V gene lost 7 bases and the J gene lost 5 bases, with 12 bases spanning the gap. As DNA, the CDR3 is TGTGCCAGCACCCTCGGGACGCACAATGAGCAGTTCTTC. Residues: CASTLGTHNEQFF.

This clonotype came up a few times. V usage is TRBV6-1 and J usage is TRBJ2-3; TRBD1 matches 11 bases. The CDR3 length is 16 residues. The germline V gene has CDR1 MNHNS and CDR2 SASEGT. V lost 6 bases and J lost 6; bases outside the gene matches: 11. The CDR3 DNA follows: TGTGCCAGCAGGCTAACCGGACAGGGGGCGGGTGATACGCAGTATTTT. It yields the protein CASRLTGQGAGDTQYF.

This clonotype came up a few times. DNA of the CDR3: TGTGCCTCAGGGCTAGCCTCCTACAATGAGCAGTTCTTC. Translated, it gives CASGLASYNEQFF. V and J are TRBV6-1 and TRBJ2-1, with D tentatively TRBD1 or TRBD2 (5 bases each). Trimming stripped 11 bases from V and 0 bases from J, with 11 bases between. This CDR3 comprises 13 residues. Germline loops: CDR1 MNHNS, CDR2 SASEGT.

In its sample, this clonotype was seen a few times. The V gene is TRBV5-1, the J gene TRBJ2-5, with TRBD2 matching over 12 bases. The CDR3 loop spans 15 amino acids. After removal of 4 bases from V and 6 bases from J, the junction contained 7 bases not matched to a gene. Germline CDR1 is SGHRS and CDR2 is YFSETQ. The CDR3 DNA sequence: TGCGCCAGCAGCACCCTAGCGGGAGGGCCGAAGACCCAGTACTTC. It translates to CASSTLAGGPKTQYF. The whole variable domain, filled in from reference TRBV5-1 and TRBJ2-5, reads KAGVTQTPRYLIKTRGQQVTLSCSPISGHRSVSWYQQTPGQGLQFLFEYFSETQRNKGNFPGRFSGRQFSNSRSEMNVSTLELGDSALYLCASSTLAGGPKTQYFGPGTRLLVL.

This clonotype was seen only a few times. The V and J genes are TRBV20-1 and TRBJ2-1; 14 bases fit TRBD2. Germline V gene lookup returns CDR1 DFQATT and CDR2 SNEGSKA (reference sequence). This CDR3 region has 16 residues. J gave up 7 bases and V 2 bases, and 7 bases lay outside the gene matches. The CDR3 is CSARQGGTSGGNEQFF. CDR3 in DNA: TGCAGTGCTAGACAAGGAGGGACTAGCGGGGGAAATGAGCAGTTCTTC.

This clonotype has ten or more counts. The DNA of the CDR3 is TGTGCCAGCAAAGCCCCGGGTGGTGAAGCTTTCTTT. Residues: CASKAPGGEAFF. The rearrangement uses TRBV6-6 and TRBJ1-1; the D is unclear. Trimming cost V 7 bases and J 7 bases, with 13 bases left between them. The germline V gene has CDR1 MNHNY and CDR2 SVGAGI (reference sequence). CDR3 length: 12 amino acids.

The J gene is TRBJ2-3, the V gene TRBV7-9, with D possibly matching TRBD2 (6 bases). Germline V lookup: CDR1 SEHNR, CDR2 FQNEAQ (reference sequence). V gave up 5 bases and J gave up 2 bases, with 14 bases separating them. This CDR3 has 15 amino acids. The CDR3 coding sequence is TGTGCCAGCAGCCCTGGGGACTTCTACACAGATACGCAGTATTTT. Translated: CASSPGDFYTDTQYF.

V and J are TRBV5-1 and TRBJ2-1, with D perhaps TRBD2 (6 bases). The V end was cut by 4 bases, the J end by 9 bases, with 23 bases between. The CDR3 is 16 amino acids. Germline CDR1 is SGHRS and CDR2 is YFSETQ. Here the CDR3 reads CASSLIGSQNRVEQFF. The DNA for the CDR3 is TGCGCCAGCAGCCTGATCGGGAGCCAGAACCGGGTTGAGCAGTTCTTC.

This clonotype was seen a few times. The V and J genes are TRBV18 and TRBJ2-2; tentative D call: TRBD2 (6 bases). Trimming took 5 bases from V and 2 from J, leaving 18 bases between them. The CDR3 length is 17 residues. Germline CDR1 is KGHSH and CDR2 is LQKENI. The CDR3 coding sequence is TGTGCCAGCTCAACCGAGCCCCCGGGACTTAACACCGGGGAGCTGTTTTTT. Translation: CASSTEPPGLNTGELFF.

The chain joins TRBV7-3 to TRBJ2-1; 7 bases agree with TRBD1. The germline V gene encodes CDR1 SGHTA and CDR2 FQGTGA. This CDR3 has 13 residues. V lost 5 bases and J lost 11; bases outside the gene matches: 9. The CDR3 DNA reads TGTGCCAGCAGCCCGAACCCAGGGGGTCAGCAGTTCTTC. It encodes CASSPNPGGQQFF.

This chain connects TRBV7-2 to TRBJ2-7; no definite D call. Germline CDR1 reads SGHTA; CDR2 reads FQGNSA. The V end lost 5 bases, the J end lost 4 bases, and 15 bases lay between the germline ends. The CDR3 consists of 14 residues. DNA for the CDR3: TGTGCCAGCAGCGCGATGGTTGAGGAATACGAGCAGTACTTC. Residues: CASSAMVEEYEQYF.

This clonotype was counted many times. This sequence joins TRBV15 and TRBJ2-7, with D unclear. This CDR3 region has 15 residues. V was trimmed by 0 bases and J by 0 bases, leaving 9 bases between them. The germline V gene has CDR1 LNHNV and CDR2 YYDKDF (reference sequence). The CDR3 coding sequence is TGTGCCACCAGCAGAGATGGCCAGGCCTCCTACGAGCAGTACTTC. It translates to CATSRDGQASYEQYF. The whole variable domain, filled in from reference TRBV15 and TRBJ2-7, reads DAMVIQNPRYQVTQFGKPVTLSCSQTLNHNVMYWYQQKSSQAPKLLFHYYDKDFNNEADTPDNFQSRRPNTSFCFLDIRSPGLGDTAMYLCATSRDGQASYEQYFGPGTRLTVT.

The chain has TRBV15 and TRBJ2-5; 9 bases fit TRBD2. Germline trimming cut 3 bases from V and 3 bases from J; bases unmatched to any gene: 5. The V gene's germline CDR1 is LNHNV and CDR2 YYDKDF (reference sequence). The CDR3 sequence is 15 residues long. CDR3 residues: CATSSPSGNKETQYF. CDR3 sequence (DNA): TGTGCCACCAGCAGTCCTAGCGGGAACAAAGAGACCCAGTACTTC.

The rearrangement joins TRBV20-1 to TRBJ2-7; the D gene is possibly TRBD2 (6 bases). V was pared by 6 bases and J by 5 bases, with 23 bases between. The length of the CDR3 is 15 residues. Germline V lookup: CDR1 DFQATT, CDR2 SNEGSKA (reference sequence). This CDR3 reads CSALPLGGAFHEQYF. DNA for the CDR3: TGCAGTGCGCTACCTCTCGGGGGAGCGTTCCACGAGCAGTACTTC.

The gene calls are TRBV28 and TRBJ2-1, with unresolved D. Germline lookup yields CDR1 MDHEN and CDR2 SYDVKM. The V and J ends lost 4 bases and 9 bases respectively, with 7 bases between them. The CDR3 runs to 11 residues. This CDR3 reads CASSSLLEQFF. Here the CDR3 DNA reads TGTGCCAGCAGTTCCCTTCTTGAGCAGTTCTTC.

This clonotype occurred a few times. The rearrangement joins TRBV29-1 to TRBJ2-5; a weak D match, TRBD2 (5 bases). Germline CDR1 SQVTM, CDR2 ANQGSEA. This CDR3 is built from 14 residues. Trimming cost V 5 bases and J 5 bases, with 18 bases left between them. CDR3 DNA sequence: TGCAGCGTTCAACACAGACTTAGGGAGGAGACCCAGTACTTC. Translation: CSVQHRLREETQYF.

This clonotype came up once. The chain carries TRBV3-1 and TRBJ2-7, with 7 bases matching TRBD2. Trimming at V came to 7 bases and at J to 8 bases, leaving 8 bases not matched to a gene. The CDR3 contains 12 residues. Germline CDR1 LGHDT, CDR2 YNNKEL (reference sequence). CDR3 protein: CASNRAGTKQYF. CDR3 nucleotide sequence: TGTGCCAGCAACCGAGCGGGAACGAAGCAGTACTTC.

The chain is built from TRBV11-2 and TRBJ2-5; D gene uncertain. Trimming cost V 0 bases and J 8 bases, with 7 bases left between them. Germline CDR1 reads SGHAT; CDR2 reads FQNNGV. This CDR3 has 12 amino acids. In DNA form, the CDR3 reads TGTGCCAGCAGCTTAGAAATGAGCACCCAGTACTTC. This translates into CASSLEMSTQYF.

This chain connects TRBV9 to TRBJ2-3; possibly TRBD1 or TRBD2 for D (5 bases each). Germline V gives CDR1 SGDLS, CDR2 YYNGEE. The CDR3 runs to 15 residues. Trimming cost V 2 bases and J 0 bases, with 10 bases left between them. CDR3 amino acids: CASSVWGISTDTQYF. In DNA form, the CDR3 reads TGTGCCAGCAGCGTTTGGGGGATCAGCACAGATACGCAGTATTTT.

This clonotype was found many times. The CDR3 DNA follows: TGTGCCAGCAGCCAAGATATCGTGGCTAGCGGACGGTCCGGGGAGCTGTTTTTT. It yields the protein CASSQDIVASGRSGELFF. V is TRBV4-2 and J is TRBJ2-2; TRBD2 aligns across 7 bases. The CDR3 is 18 amino acids. From germline, CDR1 is LGHNA and CDR2 YNFKEQ. V trimming: 0 bases; J trimming: 6 bases; junction bases outside the gene matches: 13.

This clonotype was seen a few times. This chain links TRBV27 with TRBJ2-1; D gene unclear. Germline CDR1 MNHEY, CDR2 SMNVEV (reference sequence). With 3 bases removed from V and 5 bases from J, the gap between germline ends came to 11 bases. The CDR3 totals 14 residues. DNA of the CDR3: TGTGCCAGCAGTTTGGTCCTAGACAACAATGAGCAGTTCTTC. Translation: CASSLVLDNNEQFF.

The rearrangement links TRBV5-1 to TRBJ1-2; no definite D call. V lost 2 bases and J lost 1, with 24 bases in between. Germline assignment: CDR1 SGHRS and CDR2 YFSETQ. This CDR3 is 19 amino acids long. CDR3 in DNA: TGCGCCAGCAGCTTAATCCCTGGGGTCCGTTCTCCCCGTAACTATGGCTACACCTTC. Amino acid sequence: CASSLIPGVRSPRNYGYTF. The whole variable domain, remainder taken from reference TRBV5-1 and TRBJ1-2, is KAGVTQTPRYLIKTRGQQVTLSCSPISGHRSVSWYQQTPGQGLQFLFEYFSETQRNKGNFPGRFSGRQFSNSRSEMNVSTLELGDSALYLCASSLIPGVRSPRNYGYTFGSGTRLTVV.

This chain connects TRBV3-1 to TRBJ2-7; tentatively, D is TRBD2 (5 bases). This CDR3 has 14 amino acids. Germline V CDR1 and CDR2: LGHDT, YNNKEL (reference sequence). Trimming cost V 6 bases and J 2 bases, with 14 bases left between them. CDR3 DNA: TGTGCCAGCAGTAAACTAGACGTCCCCTACGAGCAGTACTTC. Protein sequence: CASSKLDVPYEQYF.

DNA for the CDR3: TGTGCCAGCAGCCAAATACAGGCCCGTGGCTACACCTTC. Translating gives CASSQIQARGYTF. The chain carries TRBV3-1 and TRBJ1-2, with D tentatively TRBD1 (5 bases). The CDR3 runs to 13 residues. V lost 2 bases, J lost 7 bases, and 11 bases lay in between. The V gene's germline CDR1 is LGHDT and CDR2 YNNKEL (reference sequence).

This chain links TRBV10-2 with TRBJ2-1; 15 nucleotides align to TRBD2. Trimming took 7 bases from V and 1 from J; bases not matched to a gene: 8. This CDR3 contains 18 residues. Germline CDR1 is WSHSY and CDR2 is SAAADI. CDR3 sequence: CASTKGLAGGSSYNEQFF. CDR3 DNA: TGCGCCAGCACTAAGGGACTAGCGGGAGGTTCGTCCTACAATGAGCAGTTCTTC.

The chain employs TRBV6-2 or TRBV6-3 and TRBJ2-1, with 10 bases identical to TRBD1. Germline trimming cut 4 bases from V and 8 bases from J; bases unmatched to any gene: 8. This CDR3 spans 15 amino acids. Germline V gives CDR1 MNHEY, CDR2 SVGEGT. The CDR3 protein is CASSSSRDRGYEQFF. In DNA, the CDR3 is TGTGCCAGCAGTTCCTCTCGGGACAGGGGCTATGAGCAGTTCTTC.